A single sample gave rise to the 31 T cell receptor beta chains below, sequenced in a study of T-cell reconstitution after alpha-beta-depleted transplantation in children. Unique molecular identifiers tagged the TCRbeta library. TCRdb independently ran MiXCR on the PCR reads; one entry per CDR3 protein. Among around 200,000 distinct CDR3 sequences listed, approximately 6.6% were seen once. The sequences come from PBMCs from the stem cell graft donor, collected from the stem cell graft. All receptors come from a human donor who donated a stem cell graft to a child with Wiskott-Aldrich syndrome.

The chain links TRBV28 to TRBJ2-7, with 7 nucleotides matching TRBD1. The CDR3 length is 14 residues. V was clipped by 6 bases and J by 4 bases; unmatched bases: 9. In germline, CDR1 is MDHEN, CDR2 SYDVKM. This CDR3 is CASSDRAFWYEQYF. CDR3 DNA sequence: TGTGCCAGCAGCGACAGGGCCTTTTGGTACGAGCAGTACTTC.

There are many counts of this clonotype. This rearrangement joins TRBV5-1 to TRBJ2-1; 8 nucleotides agree with TRBD1. With 4 bases clipped from V and 6 bases from J, the junction kept 6 bases outside the gene matches. Germline loops: CDR1 SGHRS, CDR2 YFSETQ. CDR3 length: 14 residues. The CDR3 loop is CASSTGTGINEQFF. The CDR3 region has the DNA TGCGCCAGCAGCACCGGGACAGGCATCAATGAGCAGTTCTTC.

This clonotype was picked up many times. The chain carries TRBV24-1 and TRBJ2-7; 10 bases agree with TRBD1. Germline V gene sequence: CDR1 KGHDR, CDR2 SFDVKD. V gave up 7 bases and J gave up 4 bases; unmatched junction bases: 6. The CDR3 extends over 14 amino acids. This CDR3 reads CATSPGTGVYEQYF. The CDR3 DNA follows: TGTGCCACCAGCCCCGGGACAGGGGTGTACGAGCAGTACTTC.

The chain carries TRBV19 and TRBJ2-3, with D possibly matching TRBD2 (6 bases). Germline V lookup: CDR1 LNHDA, CDR2 SQIVND (reference sequence). CDR3 size: 12 residues. The germline V and J ends were trimmed by 9 bases and 5 bases, with 12 bases remaining between them. The CDR3 loop reads CASRSGVDTQYF. In DNA form, the CDR3 reads TGTGCCAGCCGTTCGGGGGTAGATACGCAGTATTTT.

The rearrangement links TRBV6-2 or TRBV6-3 to TRBJ2-7; D may be TRBD2 (6 bases). The germline V gene encodes CDR1 MNHEY and CDR2 SVGEGT. CDR3 size: 15 residues. Trimming took 6 bases from V and 3 from J, leaving 18 bases between them. CDR3 nucleotides: TGTGCCAGCAGCCTTTACCGGGACTGGGACTACGAGCAGTACTTC. This sequence encodes CASSLYRDWDYEQYF.

This clonotype was recorded at least ten times. This sequence joins TRBV5-1 and TRBJ2-5; no reliable D call. This CDR3 contains 12 residues. V lost 2 bases to trimming and J lost 0 bases, with 2 bases between them. Germline CDR1 is SGHRS and CDR2 is YFSETQ. Here the CDR3 reads CASSFYQETQYF. The CDR3 nucleotides read TGCGCCAGCAGCTTCTACCAAGAGACCCAGTACTTC.

The sample holds many counts of this clonotype. CDR3 in amino acids: CASRQGTGYGYTF. The CDR3 DNA is TGTGCCAGCAGGCAGGGGACAGGTTATGGCTACACCTTC. This rearrangement joins TRBV12-3 or TRBV12-4 to TRBJ1-2; the match to TRBD1 covers 8 bases. The CDR3 has 13 residues. V dropped 6 bases and J dropped 5; count of bases not matched to a gene: 5.

This clonotype appeared a few times. The chain combines TRBV28 with TRBJ2-5, with D uncertain. The CDR3 totals 13 residues. Looked up from germline, CDR1 is MDHEN and CDR2 is SYDVKM. The germline V and J ends were trimmed by 5 bases and 5 bases, with 12 bases remaining between them. The CDR3 loop is CASSTPIAETQYF. For the CDR3, the DNA is TGTGCCAGCAGTACCCCTATTGCGGAGACCCAGTACTTC.

Ten or more counts support this clonotype. The CDR3, as DNA: TGCGCCAGCAGCCCTGACCTCGAGCAGTACTTC. It translates to CASSPDLEQYF. V gene TRBV5-1 combines with J gene TRBJ2-7; D is unresolved. V was cut by 4 bases and J by 6 bases, with 8 bases left in between. The length of the CDR3 is 11 residues. Germline V gene sequence: CDR1 SGHRS, CDR2 YFSETQ.

The chain carries TRBV7-2 and TRBJ1-3; TRBD1 is a possible D gene (5 bases). The CDR3 is made up of 16 amino acids. Trimming stripped 2 bases from V and 0 bases from J, with 11 bases between. Germline CDR1 reads SGHTA; CDR2 reads FQGNSA. The chain's CDR3 is CASSLWGSFSGNTIYF. The CDR3 bases are TGTGCCAGCAGCTTATGGGGGAGCTTCTCTGGAAACACCATATATTTT.

V and J are TRBV5-1 and TRBJ2-2; 11 bases match TRBD1. Germline values: CDR1 SGHRS, CDR2 YFSETQ. The CDR3 spans 16 residues. V lost 1 base and J lost 7; bases outside the gene matches: 6. The CDR3 reads CASSLRGQGASGELFF. The DNA for the CDR3 is TGCGCCAGCAGCTTGAGAGGACAGGGGGCGAGCGGGGAGCTGTTTTTT.

This clonotype came up many times. This rearrangement joins TRBV11-3 to TRBJ2-1; D may be TRBD1 (5 bases). The V gene's germline CDR1 is SGHNT and CDR2 YENEEA. The CDR3 loop spans 15 amino acids. Trimming cost V 3 bases and J 2 bases, with 11 bases left between them. The CDR3 protein is CASSFAGFTYNEQFF. CDR3 nucleotide sequence: TGTGCCAGCAGCTTTGCAGGGTTTACCTACAATGAGCAGTTCTTC.

The chain recombines TRBV6-2 or TRBV6-3 with TRBJ2-1; TRBD2 aligns across 16 bases. The CDR3 loop spans 20 amino acids. The germline V gene encodes CDR1 MNHEY and CDR2 SVGEGT. V dropped 0 bases and J dropped 5; count of bases not matched to a gene: 10. This CDR3 reads CASSYSLPGTSGRVNNEQFF. DNA for the CDR3: TGTGCCAGCAGTTACTCTCTCCCCGGGACTAGCGGGAGGGTGAACAATGAGCAGTTCTTC.

This clonotype was found many times. V usage is TRBV29-1 and J usage is TRBJ1-2; 12 bases map to TRBD1. This CDR3 is 12 amino acids long. Germline lookup yields CDR1 SQVTM and CDR2 ANQGSEA. V lost 6 bases to trimming and J lost 7 bases; unmatched junction nucleotides: 3. Here the CDR3 DNA reads TGCAGCGTGGGACAGGGGGCGGGTGGCTACACCTTC. Its protein product is CSVGQGAGGYTF.

Ten or more counts support this clonotype. CDR3 in DNA: TGTGCCAGCAGTTTAGATGCGGGGCTATCATACAATGAGCAGTTCTTC. It is translated as CASSLDAGLSYNEQFF. J is TRBJ2-1 and V is TRBV27; perhaps TRBD2 as D (6 bases). The germline CDR1 and CDR2 sequences are MNHEY and SMNVEV (reference sequence). The CDR3 is 16 amino acids. Between the trimmed V and J ends, which lost 2 bases and 4 bases, there was a span of 15 bases.

The table lists this clonotype with many counts. The CDR3 loop is CSVSDYGYTF. The CDR3 coding sequence is TGCAGCGTTTCCGACTATGGCTACACCTTC. The chain recombines TRBV29-1 with TRBJ1-2; no firm D call. Germline V gene data show CDR1 as SQVTM and CDR2 as ANQGSEA. V gave up 5 bases and J gave up 3 bases, with 4 bases separating them. The CDR3 has 10 residues.

The rearrangement uses TRBV30 and TRBJ1-6; no clear D gene. The CDR3 contains 14 residues. Trimming cost V 8 bases and J 8 bases, with 19 bases left between them. CDR1 and CDR2 (germline): GTSNPN, SVGIG (reference sequence). The CDR3 bases are TGTGCCCGACGACACGAGCCTCGCGATTCACCCCTCCACTTT. Amino acids: CARRHEPRDSPLHF.

There are a few counts of this clonotype. The chain uses TRBV6-2 or TRBV6-3 and TRBJ2-1; 13 bases fit TRBD2. Germline CDR1 MNHEY, CDR2 SVGEGT. The CDR3 runs to 18 residues. J was trimmed by 8 bases and V by 5 bases; bases with no gene match: 15. As DNA, the CDR3 is TGTGCCAGCAGTCGACAGGGGGGACTAGCGGGATATTTCCATGAGCAGTTCTTC. Protein sequence: CASSRQGGLAGYFHEQFF.

This clonotype was recorded at least ten times. J is TRBJ1-4 and V is TRBV12-3 or TRBV12-4; no definite D call. V was pared by 6 bases and J by 4 bases, with 12 bases between. This CDR3 contains 14 residues. The DNA for the CDR3 is TGTGCCAGCAGGGGCGGGGAGGTTAATGAAAAACTGTTTTTT. Translation: CASRGGEVNEKLFF.

This chain links TRBV5-1 with TRBJ2-3; TRBD1 is a possible D gene (6 bases). From germline, CDR1 is SGHRS and CDR2 YFSETQ. V was trimmed by 1 base and J by 4 bases, leaving 13 bases between them. This CDR3 region has 15 residues. The CDR3 bases are TGCGCCAGCAGCTTGACGGGACACAGTTCAGATACGCAGTATTTT. It translates to CASSLTGHSSDTQYF.

This clonotype was counted ten times or more. The chain links TRBV6-1 to TRBJ2-7; D perhaps matches TRBD2 (5 bases). Germline V gives CDR1 MNHNS, CDR2 SASEGT. This CDR3 region has 14 residues. Trimming cost V 7 bases and J 2 bases, with 15 bases left between them. In DNA form, the CDR3 reads TGTGCCAGCACCGATACGAGGGCTCCCTACGAGCAGTACTTC. Translated: CASTDTRAPYEQYF.

The V call is TRBV14, the J call TRBJ1-2; 7 bases are shared with TRBD1. V gave up 0 bases and J gave up 4 bases; unmatched junction bases: 5. The germline gives CDR1 SGHDN, CDR2 FVKESK. The CDR3 loop spans 15 amino acids. The CDR3 region is CASSQDQGQTYGYTF. The CDR3 DNA is TGTGCCAGCAGCCAAGACCAGGGACAGACCTATGGCTACACCTTC. The entire variable domain, with the rest obtained from reference TRBV14 and TRBJ1-2, is as follows: EAGVTQFPSHSVIEKGQTVTLRCDPISGHDNLYWYRRVMGKEIKFLLHFVKESKQDESGMPNNRFLAERTGGTYSTLKVQPAELEDSGVYFCASSQDQGQTYGYTFGSGTRLTVV.

This clonotype was seen many times. The gene calls are TRBV6-1 and TRBJ1-2, with 7 positions matching TRBD1. CDR1 is MNHNS, CDR2 SASEGT, per germline. The CDR3 spans 14 residues. V lost 11 bases to trimming and J lost 6 bases; unmatched junction nucleotides: 15. The CDR3 nucleotides read TGTGCCTTCTCCTCTACCGGGACAGAGCATGGCTACACCTTC. It specifies CAFSSTGTEHGYTF.

In this sample, this clonotype turned up many times. This rearrangement joins TRBV5-1 to TRBJ2-5; no clear D gene. The length of the CDR3 is 11 residues. Germline assignment: CDR1 SGHRS and CDR2 YFSETQ. Trimming removed 5 bases at V and 7 bases at J, with 9 bases between. CDR3 region: CASSRIGTQYF. As DNA, the CDR3 is TGCGCCAGCAGTAGAATAGGGACCCAGTACTTC. Supplemented by reference TRBV5-1 and TRBJ2-5, the full variable domain reads KAGVTQTPRYLIKTRGQQVTLSCSPISGHRSVSWYQQTPGQGLQFLFEYFSETQRNKGNFPGRFSGRQFSNSRSEMNVSTLELGDSALYLCASSRIGTQYFGPGTRLLVL.

This clonotype was seen at least ten times. V and J are TRBV5-1 and TRBJ2-5; D call uncertain. CDR1 SGHRS and CDR2 YFSETQ come from the germline V gene. The CDR3 is 14 residues long. Trimming stripped 4 bases from V and 1 base from J, with 11 bases between. CDR3 DNA sequence: TGCGCCAGCAGCCGGACCTTACCCCAAGAGACCCAGTACTTC. Residues: CASSRTLPQETQYF.

This clonotype was seen at least ten times. V usage is TRBV6-5 and J usage is TRBJ1-5; D unresolved. This CDR3 has 15 residues. Trimming removed 0 bases at V and 0 bases at J, with 6 bases between. Germline CDR1 is MNHEY and CDR2 is SVGAGI. The CDR3 coding sequence is TGTGCCAGCAGTTACTCCGGGAGTAGCAATCAGCCCCAGCATTTT. This gives the protein CASSYSGSSNQPQHF.

This clonotype was seen many times. The chain carries TRBV7-2 and TRBJ2-3; TRBD2 matches at 7 bases. This CDR3 comprises 15 residues. Germline trimming cut 5 bases from V and 5 bases from J; bases unmatched to any gene: 10. The germline CDR1 and CDR2 sequences are SGHTA and FQGNSA. The CDR3 is CASSVVWGGVDTQYF. CDR3 in DNA: TGTGCCAGCAGCGTCGTATGGGGGGGGGTAGATACGCAGTATTTT.

In its sample, this clonotype was seen many times. The rearrangement uses TRBV4-3 and TRBJ2-5, with D tentatively TRBD2 (5 bases). The length of the CDR3 is 15 residues. The V gene lost 2 bases and the J gene lost 2 bases, with 12 bases spanning the gap. The germline CDR1 and CDR2 sequences are LGHNA and YSLEER. The CDR3 loop is CASSQTERDQETQYF. The CDR3 DNA reads TGCGCCAGCAGCCAAACAGAGAGGGATCAAGAGACCCAGTACTTC.

This clonotype has more than one count but fewer than ten. The chain carries TRBV5-1 and TRBJ2-5; no firm D call. This CDR3 is built from 15 residues. CDR1 is SGHRS, CDR2 YFSETQ, per germline. Trimming shortened V by 4 bases and J by 2 bases, and 15 bases separated the two germline ends. The CDR3 nucleotides are TGCGCCAGCAGCGGGGTGCCCGGGCAGCAAGAGACCCAGTACTTC. Translated: CASSGVPGQQETQYF.

The table lists this clonotype with a few counts. V and J are TRBV5-1 and TRBJ2-1, with 8 bases identical to TRBD2. The J segment lost 10 bases and the V segment lost 3 bases, leaving 9 bases of the junction unmatched. There are 14 residues in the CDR3. The V gene's germline CDR1 is SGHRS and CDR2 YFSETQ. The CDR3 nucleotides read TGCGCCAGCAGCTCCTCGGGGGGGGGTAGGGAGCAGTTCTTC. Residues: CASSSSGGGREQFF.

This clonotype was recorded at least ten times. The CDR3 DNA follows: TGCAGTGCTAGAGATTATCTTGACACCGGGGAGCTGTTTTTT. Protein product: CSARDYLDTGELFF. The chain links TRBV20-1 to TRBJ2-2; D gene uncertain. The V gene's germline CDR1 is DFQATT and CDR2 SNEGSKA (reference sequence). The CDR3 sequence is 14 residues long. V was trimmed by 0 bases and J by 3 bases, leaving 8 bases between them.